The 9 T cell receptor beta chains given below trace back to one sample, sequenced in a study of read filtering for tumor transcriptome and immune sequencing (dated by TCRdb to the early 2020s). The instrument was an Illumina HiSeq 4000. TCR libraries were constructed from 350 to 400 ng RNA using the Immunoverse kit, and molecular barcoded adaptors covering alpha/delta and beta/gamma chains were employed. The public reads were reanalyzed by TCRdb: fastp trimming at Q25, MiXCR alignment, in-frame beta chains only. A single entry per CDR3 protein holds the most common genes and DNA from its merged rows. The table for this sample lists approximately 41,000 distinct CDR3 sequences; roughly 12% of them were counted only once. The ten largest clones capture approximately 30% of the sample. Specimen: a population of CD138-negative cells sorted from bone marrow. The sample's cell subset or site, from its label and the paper: bone marrow mononuclear cells depleted of CD138+ plasma/myeloma cells by negative magnetic selection. The receptors stem from a donor at least 40 years old with multiple myeloma.

This clonotype was observed at least ten times. Sequence at one end of the junction differs from germline and may be a read error. The chain links TRBV27 to TRBJ2-4; D may be TRBD1 (6 bases). CDR3 length equals 15 residues. Germline V CDR1 and CDR2: MNHEY, SMNVEV (reference sequence). DNA for the CDR3: TGTGCCAGCATAAAGACAGGACCCTCCAAAAACATTCAGTGCTTC. Its protein product is CASIKTGPSKNIQCF.

This clonotype has more than one count but fewer than ten. The gene calls are TRBV29-1 and TRBJ2-3, with TRBD1 identical over 12 bases. The CDR3 has 14 residues. After removal of 8 bases from V and 5 bases from J, the junction contained 8 bases not matched to a gene. The germline V gene encodes CDR1 SQVTM and CDR2 ANQGSEA. The CDR3 nucleotides read TGCAGCTTTGCGAGGGACAGGGGGCAAGATACGCAGTATTTT. It is translated as CSFARDRGQDTQYF.

This clonotype was detected ten times or more. The J gene is TRBJ1-5, the V gene TRBV7-2, with 7 positions matching TRBD1. The CDR3 is 16 residues long. V dropped 5 bases and J dropped 0; count of bases not matched to a gene: 7. Germline loops: CDR1 SGHTA, CDR2 FQGNSA. The CDR3 sequence: CASSPRQGASNQPQHF. The CDR3 DNA reads as TGTGCCAGCAGCCCGCGACAGGGTGCTAGCAATCAGCCCCAGCATTTT.

Ten or more counts support this clonotype. The chain carries TRBV6-5 and TRBJ1-1, with D hard to call. V lost 0 bases to trimming and J lost 0 bases, with 8 bases between them. Germline-derived CDR1 and CDR2 are MNHEY and SVGAGI. This CDR3 has 15 residues. The CDR3: CASSYSGFMNTEAFF. The CDR3 DNA reads as TGTGCCAGCAGTTACTCGGGCTTTATGAACACTGAAGCTTTCTTT.

This clonotype was found many times. The rearrangement links TRBV5-1 to TRBJ2-5; D is uncertain. Germline assignment: CDR1 SGHRS and CDR2 YFSETQ. The CDR3 is 11 amino acids. V dropped 0 bases and J dropped 5 bases, with 2 bases sitting between them. Written as DNA, the CDR3 is TGCGCCAGCAGCTTGGCGGAGACCCAGTACTTC. It specifies CASSLAETQYF.

This clonotype was seen repeatedly, ten times or more. V usage is TRBV30 and J usage is TRBJ2-7; 7 nucleotides align to TRBD2. V was clipped by 0 bases and J by 0 bases; unmatched bases: 5. This CDR3 spans 15 amino acids. Looked up from germline, CDR1 is GTSNPN and CDR2 is SVGIG (reference sequence). CDR3 coding DNA: TGTGCCTGGAGTGTTTTGGGAGGGTCCTCCTACGAGCAGTACTTC. Its protein is CAWSVLGGSSYEQYF.

Concerning this clonotype itself: The junction departs from germline at one end; a sequencing error may be responsible. The rearrangement joins TRBV24-1 to TRBJ2-1; 12 bases line up with TRBD2. The CDR3 is 15 residues long. Germline CDR1 KGHDR, CDR2 SFDVKD. The CDR3 nucleotides are TGTGCCACCAGTGTCGCTAGCGGGAGGGGCTATGAGCAATTCTTC. Translated, it gives CATSVASGRGYEQFF.

This clonotype was detected many times. The gene calls are TRBV24-1 and TRBJ2-3; D gene unclear. Trimming removed 9 bases at V and 2 bases at J, with 11 bases between. This CDR3 comprises 13 residues. Germline V gene data show CDR1 as KGHDR and CDR2 as SFDVKD. Here the CDR3 reads CATSPSYTDTQYF. The CDR3 DNA reads TGTGCCACCTCGCCCAGTTACACAGATACGCAGTATTTT.

There are many counts of this clonotype. The chain links TRBV19 to TRBJ2-1; the D gene could be TRBD1 or TRBD2 (5 bases each). The CDR3 runs 16 residues. The germline V gene has CDR1 LNHDA and CDR2 SQIVND (reference sequence). The V gene lost 2 bases and the J gene lost 2 bases, with 13 bases spanning the gap. The chain's CDR3 is CASSILTGTTYNEQFF. DNA of the CDR3: TGTGCCAGTAGTATACTGACCGGGACGACCTACAATGAGCAGTTCTTC.